This entry lists 16 T cell receptor beta chains sequenced from one sample in a study of T cells after yellow fever vaccination. TCRdb ran MiXCR on the 5' RACE reads and lists one entry per CDR3 protein. The repertoire holds around 610,000 distinct CDR3 sequences, with 13% as singletons. The source material was PBMCs, sampled on the day of the yellow fever booster vaccination. These receptors were collected from a man aged 30 to 45 who received the YFV17D yellow fever vaccine.

This clonotype came up a few times. This chain joins TRBV6-5 and TRBJ2-5; D is possibly TRBD1 or TRBD2 (5 bases each). Trimming cost V 4 bases and J 6 bases, with 18 bases left between them. The CDR3 contains 15 residues. Germline values: CDR1 MNHEY, CDR2 SVGAGI. CDR3 sequence reads: CASSSEDTPRQTQYF. CDR3 DNA: TGTGCCAGCAGTTCGGAGGACACTCCTCGACAGACCCAGTACTTC.

V is TRBV28 and J is TRBJ2-1; possibly TRBD1 for D (6 bases). In germline, CDR1 is MDHEN, CDR2 SYDVKM. Deletions cut 3 bases from V and 6 bases from J, with 15 bases between. The CDR3 has 15 residues. The CDR3 DNA reads TGTGCCAGCAGTTTCCTAAGACAGGCATTCAATGAGCAGTTCTTC. It codes for CASSFLRQAFNEQFF.

The V call is TRBV12-3 or TRBV12-4, the J call TRBJ2-7, with D maybe TRBD2 (5 bases). Trimming removed 6 bases from V and 7 bases from J, with 22 bases in between. The CDR3 is 15 amino acids. CDR3 coding DNA: TGTGCCAGCAGATCTCTAAGGAACCCAACGGGGGAGCAGTACTTC. This codes for CASRSLRNPTGEQYF.

The chain joins TRBV4-2 to TRBJ1-5; D is unclear. V lost 0 bases and J lost 7, with 7 bases in between. Germline values: CDR1 LGHNA, CDR2 YNFKEQ. The CDR3 is 13 residues long. The CDR3: CASSQDGEQPQHF. The CDR3 DNA reads TGTGCCAGCAGCCAAGATGGGGAGCAGCCCCAGCATTTT.

This clonotype turned up a few times. The chain is built from TRBV6-1 and TRBJ2-4; TRBD2 aligns across 11 bases. Germline values: CDR1 MNHNS, CDR2 SASEGT. This CDR3 region has 15 residues. Germline trimming cut 7 bases from V and 2 bases from J; bases unmatched to any gene: 4. For the CDR3, the DNA is TGTGCCAGCAAGCTAGCGGGAGGTTCCAAAAACATTCAGTACTTC. Protein sequence: CASKLAGGSKNIQYF.

This clonotype was counted a few times. The chain links TRBV6-5 to TRBJ1-1; TRBD1 might be the D (5 bases). Germline CDR1 MNHEY, CDR2 SVGAGI. Trimming took 6 bases from V and 11 from J, leaving 16 bases between them. This CDR3 has 12 amino acids. CDR3 loop: CASRTGGGRAFF. CDR3 DNA sequence: TGTGCCAGCAGGACTGGGGGGGGACGGGCTTTCTTT.

This clonotype was seen repeatedly, ten times or more. This sequence joins TRBV15 and TRBJ2-7; D call uncertain. V was pared by 4 bases and J by 6 bases, with 13 bases between. The CDR3 is made up of 13 amino acids. Germline assignment: CDR1 LNHNV and CDR2 YYDKDF (reference sequence). The CDR3 here is CATSTTHGGEQYF. CDR3 bases: TGTGCCACCAGCACTACTCACGGCGGCGAGCAGTACTTC.

This chain joins TRBV10-3 and TRBJ2-5, with TRBD2 matching over 14 bases. With V trimmed by 9 bases and J by 4 bases, 10 bases remained unmatched. Germline loops: CDR1 ENHRY, CDR2 SYGVKD. The CDR3 loop spans 16 amino acids. The CDR3 loop is CAIGPGLAGETETQYF. CDR3 nucleotides: TGTGCCATTGGCCCGGGACTAGCGGGAGAGACAGAGACCCAGTACTTC.

This clonotype was found a few times. J is TRBJ2-5 and V is TRBV20-1; no definite D call. The V gene's germline CDR1 is DFQATT and CDR2 SNEGSKA (reference sequence). This CDR3 has 18 amino acids. Trimming took 1 base from V and 4 from J, leaving 25 bases between them. Here the CDR3 reads CSARVFPHGPDVIETQYF. The CDR3, as DNA: TGCAGTGCTAGAGTCTTCCCCCATGGCCCCGATGTCATAGAGACCCAGTACTTC.

This clonotype was seen more than once but under ten times. The CDR3 is CASSPAPPNKETQYF. CDR3 sequence (DNA): TGTGCCAGCAGCCCCGCCCCCCCAAATAAAGAGACCCAGTACTTC. The chain carries TRBV7-3 and TRBJ2-5; D gene ambiguous. Trimming stripped 5 bases from V and 3 bases from J, with 16 bases between. Germline CDR1 is SGHTA and CDR2 is FQGTGA. The CDR3 contains 15 residues.

The chain is built from TRBV11-2 and TRBJ2-7; 7 nucleotides align to TRBD2. This CDR3 spans 18 amino acids. Germline V gives CDR1 SGHAT, CDR2 FQNNGV. After removal of 4 bases from V and 2 bases from J, the junction contained 17 bases not matched to a gene. Here the CDR3 DNA reads TGTGCCAGCAGCTCCGATTTAGCTAGGACTAGTCGTCCCTACGAGCAGTACTTC. As protein: CASSSDLARTSRPYEQYF.

The chain combines TRBV29-1 with TRBJ2-7, with 7 bases matching TRBD1. CDR3 length: 15 amino acids. Trimming cost V 3 bases and J 1 base; bases outside gene matches: 9. Germline CDR1 is SQVTM and CDR2 is ANQGSEA. The CDR3 spells CSVESRDSLSYEQYF. CDR3 coding DNA: TGCAGCGTTGAGTCCCGGGACAGCTTGTCCTACGAGCAGTACTTC.

The V gene is TRBV28, the J gene TRBJ1-6, with D perhaps TRBD1 (5 bases). The germline gives CDR1 MDHEN, CDR2 SYDVKM. The CDR3 extends over 14 amino acids. The V end was cut by 6 bases, the J end by 3 bases, with 9 bases between. DNA for the CDR3: TGTGCCAGCAGGGGGACGGTCTATAATTCACCCCTCCACTTT. This encodes CASRGTVYNSPLHF.

This clonotype was counted at least ten times. The chain uses TRBV12-3 or TRBV12-4 and TRBJ1-2; possible D gene TRBD1, 6 bases. With 4 bases removed from V and 0 bases from J, the gap between germline ends came to 12 bases. The CDR3 has 15 residues. The CDR3 loop reads CASSSRTAANYGYTF. The CDR3 nucleotides are TGTGCCAGCAGTTCCCGGACAGCAGCTAACTATGGCTACACCTTC.

This clonotype has just a few counts. The rearrangement uses TRBV29-1 and TRBJ2-3; D unclear. Trimming cost V 3 bases and J 4 bases, with 23 bases left between them. Germline CDR1 SQVTM, CDR2 ANQGSEA. CDR3 length: 17 residues. The CDR3 region has the DNA TGCAGCGTTGATAGGGCTACTTCCCTCCTGAATGCAGATACGCAGTATTTT. Its protein product is CSVDRATSLLNADTQYF.

V usage is TRBV20-1 and J usage is TRBJ2-1, with D possibly TRBD2 on 7 matching bases. Germline assignment: CDR1 DFQATT and CDR2 SNEGSKA (reference sequence). The CDR3 consists of 14 residues. V dropped 6 bases and J dropped 7 bases, with 19 bases sitting between them. This CDR3 reads CSAIGGREVNEQFF. The CDR3 DNA is TGCAGTGCCATAGGGGGTCGGGAGGTAAATGAGCAGTTCTTC.